The 2 T cell receptor beta chains given below trace back to one sample, sequenced in a study of T cell responses to AZD1222 COVID-19 vaccine. Produced via immunoSEQ multiplex PCR; TCRdb's table is partial and in-frame only. The sample contains approximately 130,000 clones, 80% to 90% of which appear only once. The specimen was peripheral blood, collected 28 days after the second AZD1222 dose. The receptors come from an adult who received the AZD1222 COVID-19 vaccine.

The V call is TRBV5-6, the J call TRBJ1-1, with D tentatively TRBD1 (5 bases). Germline V gene sequence: CDR1 SGHDT, CDR2 YYEEEE. V dropped 3 bases and J dropped 0 bases, with 15 bases sitting between them. The CDR3 extends over 16 amino acids. Here the CDR3 reads CASSWRQFAMNTEAFF. The CDR3 DNA reads TGTGCCAGCAGCTGGCGACAGTTCGCCATGAACACTGAAGCTTTCTTT.

J is TRBJ2-2 and V is TRBV5-5, with D perhaps assigned TRBD1 or TRBD2 (6 bases each). Germline loops: CDR1 SGHKS, CDR2 YYEKEE (reference sequence). The CDR3 has 14 residues. V was shortened by 4 bases and J by 9 bases, with 16 bases between the two germline ends. This CDR3 is CASSPAGDFRELFF. The CDR3 nucleotides are TGTGCCAGCAGCCCCGCAGGGGACTTCAGGGAGCTGTTTTTT.